These 8 T cell receptor beta chains share one sample of origin, sequenced in a study of OX40 agonist ivuxolimab in advanced cancers. Sequenced by immunoSEQ multiplex PCR; TCRdb stores in-frame clones only, minus some. The sample lists some 20,000 clones; 75% to 90% were seen once. The sample consisted of CD4+ or CD8+ T cells sorted from blood, taken in a trial of the OX40 agonist ivuxolimab. The receptors here all came from an adult with an advanced solid tumor such as melanoma, head and neck, liver or kidney cancer.

The chain has TRBV5-5 and TRBJ1-1, with D maybe TRBD1 (5 bases). V was clipped by 3 bases and J by 7 bases, with 13 bases between them. The CDR3 totals 13 residues. Germline CDR1 SGHKS, CDR2 YYEKEE (reference sequence). CDR3 DNA: TGTGCCAGCAGCTGGATCAGGGTGCATGAAGCTTTCTTT. This sequence encodes CASSWIRVHEAFF.

The chain has TRBV27 and TRBJ2-7, with D unclear. V lost 5 bases and J lost 4, with 12 bases in between. The CDR3 sequence is 13 residues long. Germline V lookup: CDR1 MNHEY, CDR2 SMNVEV (reference sequence). CDR3 protein: CASSRSLAYEQYF. DNA for the CDR3: TGTGCCAGCAGTCGATCTCTGGCTTACGAGCAGTACTTC.

The chain combines TRBV11-2 with TRBJ2-7; D remains unclear. In germline, CDR1 is SGHAT, CDR2 FQNNGV. V lost 2 bases and J 7 bases, leaving 12 bases between the germline ends. This CDR3 spans 13 amino acids. The CDR3 reads CASSLSGSLEQYF. Written as DNA, the CDR3 is TGTGCCAGCAGCTTAAGTGGTAGCCTAGAGCAGTACTTC.

The J gene is TRBJ1-5, the V gene TRBV7-2; D perhaps matches TRBD1 (6 bases). The ends were cut back, 3 bases at V and 5 bases at J, with 14 bases in the middle. The CDR3 spans 15 residues. Germline V gene lookup returns CDR1 SGHTA and CDR2 FQGNSA. CDR3 residues: CASSFTTGWHQPQHF. DNA of the CDR3: TGTGCCAGCAGCTTCACTACAGGGTGGCATCAGCCCCAGCATTTT.

In its sample, this clone was seen a few times. This chain uses TRBV21-1 with TRBJ2-5. TRBV21-1 is annotated as a pseudogene. CDR3 length: 15 amino acids. CDR3 loop: CASSKEDLSRETQYF. The CDR3 DNA follows: TGTGCCAGCAGCAAAGAGGACCTTTCGAGAGAGACCCAGTACTTC.

V and J are TRBV12-1 and TRBJ2-5; the table gives TRBD1 as D, unverified against the DNA. TRBV12-1 is annotated as a pseudogene. This CDR3 has 15 residues. In nucleotides, the CDR3 is TGTGCCAGCAGCGAGGACAGGGGAGGCGTAAAGACCCAGTACTTC. Its translation is CASSEDRGGVKTQYF.

This clone was recorded once. J is TRBJ2-3 and V is TRBV19, with D unclear. V was cut by 5 bases and J by 2 bases, with 8 bases left in between. The V gene's germline CDR1 is LNHDA and CDR2 SQIVND (reference sequence). The length of the CDR3 is 13 residues. CDR3 in DNA: TGTGCCAGTAGTTTGGGTACCACAGATACGCAGTATTTT. Its translation is CASSLGTTDTQYF.

The rearrangement uses TRBV27 and TRBJ2-2; no clear D gene. The CDR3 has 14 amino acids. Germline V CDR1 and CDR2: MNHEY, SMNVEV (reference sequence). Trimming took off 5 bases at V and 6 bases at J, with 13 bases between the two ends. The CDR3 DNA is TGTGCCAGCAGTGCTTTTGCTAGTGCCGGGGAGCTGTTTTTT. Translated: CASSAFASAGELFF.